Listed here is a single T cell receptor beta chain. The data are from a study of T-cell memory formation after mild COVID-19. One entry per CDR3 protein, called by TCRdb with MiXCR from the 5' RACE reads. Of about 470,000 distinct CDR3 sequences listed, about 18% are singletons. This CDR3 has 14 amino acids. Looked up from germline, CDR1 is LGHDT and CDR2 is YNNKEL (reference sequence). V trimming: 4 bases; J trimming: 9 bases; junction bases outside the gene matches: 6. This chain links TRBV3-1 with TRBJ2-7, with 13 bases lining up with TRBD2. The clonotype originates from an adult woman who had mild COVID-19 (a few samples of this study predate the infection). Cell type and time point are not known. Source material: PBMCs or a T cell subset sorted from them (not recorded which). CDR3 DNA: TGTGCCAGCAGCCTCGGGACTAGCGGGGCCGCGCAGTACTTC. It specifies CASSLGTSGAAQYF.